One and the same sample provided the 7 T cell receptor beta chains below, sequenced in a study of cytomegalovirus exposure and HLA in healthy donors. Generated by immunoSEQ multiplex PCR, the TCRdb table keeps only in-frame clones and is missing some. The sample consists of over 150,000 clones, about 80% of them appearing once. The specimen was PBMCs. These TCRs come from a woman between 18 and 29 years old in good health and CMV-seropositive.

Only one count was recorded for this clone. The chain carries TRBV13 and TRBJ2-2; D is unclear. V gave up 3 bases and J gave up 8 bases, with 7 bases separating them. The CDR3 is 12 residues long. Per the germline V gene, CDR1 is PRHDT and CDR2 is FYEKMQ (reference sequence). The CDR3 DNA is TGTGCCAGCAGCTTCAGGTTGGGGGAGCTGTTTTTT. It encodes CASSFRLGELFF.

This chain connects TRBV7-6 to TRBJ2-5; 7 positions match TRBD2. The trim removed 5 bases at V and 5 bases at J, leaving 5 bases unmatched. Per germline, CDR1 SGHVS and CDR2 FNYEAQ. This CDR3 contains 13 residues. CDR3 in DNA: TGTGCCAGCAGCGACCACGGGGGGGAGACCCAGTACTTC. Its protein is CASSDHGGETQYF. The whole variable domain, filled in from reference TRBV7-6 and TRBJ2-5, reads GAGVSQSPRYKVTKRGQDVALRCDPISGHVSLYWYRQALGQGPEFLTYFNYEAQQDKSGLPNDRFSAERPEGSISTLTIQRTEQRDSAMYRCASSDHGGETQYFGPGTRLLVL.

This clone occurred a few times. The CDR3, as DNA: TGTGCCAGCACTCAGGGAGGCACTGAAGCTTTCTTT. Its protein is CASTQGGTEAFF. The rearrangement joins TRBV28 to TRBJ1-1, with D possibly matching TRBD1 (5 bases). The germline CDR1 and CDR2 sequences are MDHEN and SYDVKM. This CDR3 is built from 12 residues. The V end lost 7 bases, the J end lost 4 bases, and 10 bases lay between the germline ends.

This clone was seen ten or more times. The rearrangement uses TRBV5-1 and TRBJ2-7; TRBD1 aligns across 9 bases. V was clipped by 0 bases and J by 1 base; unmatched bases: 20. The CDR3 spans 21 residues. Germline CDR1 and CDR2: SGHRS and YFSETQ. CDR3 DNA: TGCGCCAGCAGCTTGGGTCCATCATCCGGGACAGGGACCAAGGGATCCTACGAGCAGTACTTC. Protein sequence: CASSLGPSSGTGTKGSYEQYF. The full variable domain, rest sourced from reference TRBV5-1 and TRBJ2-7, is KAGVTQTPRYLIKTRGQQVTLSCSPISGHRSVSWYQQTPGQGLQFLFEYFSETQRNKGNFPGRFSGRQFSNSRSEMNVSTLELGDSALYLCASSLGPSSGTGTKGSYEQYFGPGTRLTVT.

On this clone: One end of the junction varies from germline; a read error may be responsible. The V and J genes are TRBV7-2 and TRBJ1-1, with D uncertain. CDR1 and CDR2 (germline): SGHTA, FQGNSA. The length of the CDR3 is 12 residues. DNA of the CDR3: TGTGCCAGCAGCTTATCGACTGACCCACCTTCCTTT. Amino acid sequence: CASSLSTDPPSF.

The V and J genes are TRBV2 and TRBJ1-4; D possibly corresponds to TRBD1 (5 bases). This CDR3 has 12 residues. Germline CDR1 is SNHLY and CDR2 is FYNNEI. Trimming took 6 bases from V and 5 from J, leaving 7 bases between them. CDR3 residues: CASRQENEKLFF. The CDR3 DNA reads as TGTGCCAGCAGACAGGAGAATGAAAAACTGTTTTTT.

This rearrangement joins TRBV5-1 to TRBJ1-1, with 8 nucleotides matching TRBD1. This CDR3 region has 13 residues. The trim removed 4 bases at V and 5 bases at J, leaving 4 bases unmatched. Germline CDR1 SGHRS, CDR2 YFSETQ. CDR3 sequence: CASSLGTGTEAFF. Written as DNA, the CDR3 is TGCGCCAGCAGCCTTGGGACAGGTACTGAAGCTTTCTTT.